These 14 T cell receptor beta chains came from one sample sequenced in a study of regulatory T cells in long-lasting Graves disease. Time point noted: persistent/refractory GD, antithyroid drugs over 5 years with positive TRAb. Making the TCR library involved RNA that had been extracted from PBMCs. CDR3-region Arm-PCR and iRepertoire HTBI primers produced the TCR beta libraries. TCRdb independently ran MiXCR on the multiplex PCR reads; one entry per CDR3 protein. The table shows a few hundred thousand distinct CDR3 sequences, with roughly a quarter occurring only once. The sequencing used peripheral blood mononuclear cells (PBMCs), collected when the disease was refractory, from a patient treated with antithyroid drugs. These receptors were taken from a female donor with Graves disease.

This clonotype showed up many times. This sequence joins TRBV24-1 and TRBJ1-4; a weak D match, TRBD1 (6 bases). Trimming took off 2 bases at V and 7 bases at J, with 16 bases between the two ends. CDR3 length equals 16 residues. Germline V CDR1 and CDR2: KGHDR, SFDVKD. CDR3 region: CATSDSSGQQTEKLFF. CDR3 coding DNA: TGTGCCACCAGTGATTCGAGCGGACAGCAGACTGAAAAACTGTTTTTT.

V and J are TRBV4-1 and TRBJ2-5; a possible D gene is TRBD1 (5 bases). The CDR3 length is 14 residues. Trimming took off 3 bases at V and 5 bases at J, with 13 bases between the two ends. Germline-derived CDR1 and CDR2 are MGHRA and YSYEKL. Here the CDR3 reads CASSHLGSGETQYF. As DNA, the CDR3 is TGCGCCAGCAGCCATCTAGGGTCAGGGGAGACCCAGTACTTC.

About this clonotype itself: This may be a read error: a much more frequent sequence differs by one nucleotide. The chain joins TRBV12-3 or TRBV12-4 to TRBJ2-6; D is undetermined. The CDR3 runs to 14 residues. The ends were cut back, 6 bases at V and 14 bases at J, with 20 bases in the middle. This CDR3 reads CASSLDHPAGLLTF. As DNA, the CDR3 is TGTGCCAGCAGCCTTGACCACCCCGCTGGCCTCCTGACTTTC.

Ten or more counts support this clonotype. The chain is built from TRBV2 and TRBJ1-2; possible D gene TRBD1, 5 bases. The V gene lost 2 bases and the J gene lost 7 bases, with 11 bases spanning the gap. Germline V CDR1 and CDR2: SNHLY, FYNNEI. CDR3 size: 13 residues. The CDR3 DNA reads TGTGCCAGCAGTGAAACCAGGGCCGGTGGCTACACCTTC. It yields the protein CASSETRAGGYTF.

V and J are TRBV7-2 and TRBJ2-7, with D possibly TRBD2 on 5 matching bases. The CDR3 covers 18 residues. Germline V gene data show CDR1 as SGHTA and CDR2 as FQGNSA. Trimming took off 1 base at V and 4 bases at J, with 23 bases between the two ends. The CDR3 DNA is TGTGCCAGCAGCTTAGGAGGGCGGGTTACCAAAAAAGCTTACGAGCAGTACTTC. It codes for CASSLGGRVTKKAYEQYF. Combining the CDR3 with reference TRBV7-2 and TRBJ2-7 gives the whole variable domain GAGVSQSPSNKVTEKGKDVELRCDPISGHTALYWYRQSLGQGLEFLIYFQGNSAPDKSGLPSDRFSAERTGGSVSTLTIQRTQQEDSAVYLCASSLGGRVTKKAYEQYFGPGTRLTVT.

V is TRBV20-1 and J is TRBJ2-2, with 11 bases lining up with TRBD2. J lost 7 bases, V lost 3 bases, and 4 bases had no gene match. In germline, CDR1 is DFQATT, CDR2 SNEGSKA (reference sequence). The CDR3 sequence is 14 residues long. The CDR3 region has the DNA TGCAGTGCTAGTCTCCTAGCGGGAGGCGGGGAGCTGTTTTTT. It encodes CSASLLAGGGELFF.

The chain carries TRBV7-3 and TRBJ2-2; possibly TRBD2 for D (5 bases). The CDR3 spans 17 residues. V dropped 1 base and J dropped 0 bases, with 12 bases sitting between them. Germline V lookup: CDR1 SGHTA, CDR2 FQGTGA. The CDR3 loop is CASSLMTGSANTGELFF. DNA of the CDR3: TGTGCCAGCAGCTTAATGACGGGGTCAGCGAACACCGGGGAGCTGTTTTTT.

This chain uses TRBV6-1 with TRBJ1-5; perhaps TRBD1 as D (5 bases). The CDR3 contains 16 residues. The ends were cut back, 8 bases at V and 0 bases at J, with 17 bases in the middle. The germline CDR1 and CDR2 sequences are MNHNS and SASEGT. The CDR3 DNA sequence: TGTGCCAGCGGCCCCCTTACCGGGGCTAGCAATCAGCCCCAGCATTTT. Protein sequence: CASGPLTGASNQPQHF.

This clonotype was detected many times. The V gene is TRBV6-2 or TRBV6-3, the J gene TRBJ2-5, with D tentatively TRBD2 (6 bases). Trimming removed 6 bases from V and 2 bases from J, with 19 bases in between. Germline assignment: CDR1 MNHEY and CDR2 SVGEGT. The CDR3 spans 16 residues. This chain's CDR3 is CASRGQRAGQQETQYF. Here the CDR3 DNA reads TGTGCCAGCAGAGGACAAAGGGCGGGGCAGCAAGAGACCCAGTACTTC.

The genes are TRBV20-1 and TRBJ1-6, with TRBD1 matching over 9 bases. Per germline, CDR1 DFQATT and CDR2 SNEGSKA (reference sequence). This CDR3 is 14 amino acids long. V trimming: 6 bases; J trimming: 8 bases; junction bases outside the gene matches: 8. The DNA of the CDR3 is TGCAGTGCAAGAAGGGACAGGGTGCATTCACCCCTCCACTTT. Translation: CSARRDRVHSPLHF.

This clonotype came up a few times. This chain connects TRBV20-1 to TRBJ2-7, with 7 bases identical to TRBD2. The CDR3 has 13 residues. V lost 0 bases to trimming and J lost 4 bases; unmatched junction nucleotides: 3. Germline V gene sequence: CDR1 DFQATT, CDR2 SNEGSKA (reference sequence). This CDR3 reads CSARDQRDYEQYF. The CDR3 DNA reads as TGCAGTGCTAGAGATCAGCGGGATTACGAGCAGTACTTC.

This clonotype was detected many times. This rearrangement joins TRBV11-2 to TRBJ2-7; the match to TRBD2 covers 7 bases. The CDR3 sequence is 16 residues long. Germline V CDR1 and CDR2: SGHAT, FQNNGV. V gave up 5 bases and J gave up 3 bases; unmatched junction bases: 13. The CDR3 nucleotides are TGTGCCAGCAGCCCTCGGCTCGTGTCTAGCGGCTACGAGCAGTACTTC. Encoded protein: CASSPRLVSSGYEQYF. Filled out from reference TRBV11-2 and TRBJ2-7, the complete variable domain reads EAGVAQSPRYKIIEKRQSVAFWCNPISGHATLYWYQQILGQGPKLLIQFQNNGVVDDSQLPKDRFSAERLKGVDSTLKIQPAKLEDSAVYLCASSPRLVSSGYEQYFGPGTRLTVT.

CDR3 bases: TGCAGTGCTAGAGATGGATATGGGCAGTACTTC. Protein: CSARDGYGQYF. The V and J genes are TRBV20-1 and TRBJ2-7; D gene uncertain. V lost 0 bases and J lost 9, with 9 bases in between. The CDR3 consists of 11 residues. Germline V gene sequence: CDR1 DFQATT, CDR2 SNEGSKA (reference sequence).

Ten or more counts support this clonotype. The CDR3 sequence is CASSYAVSYEQYF. In nucleotides, the CDR3 is TGTGCCAGCAGTTACGCGGTTTCGTACGAGCAGTACTTC. The chain has TRBV6-5 and TRBJ2-7; D is uncertain. V was trimmed by 2 bases and J by 4 bases, leaving 9 bases between them. The CDR3 loop spans 13 amino acids. Germline assignment: CDR1 MNHEY and CDR2 SVGAGI.